The clone carrying this T cell receptor (beta chain) has at least ten counts. The antigen is undetermined. This library used 300 to 450 ng RNA and molecular barcoded adaptors spanning alpha/delta and beta/gamma chains. Via MiXCR, TCRdb re-called the reads, giving one row per CDR3 protein. The table has 100,000 to 150,000 distinct CDR3 sequences, 10% to 15% seen once. This entry comes from a study of read filtering for tumor transcriptome and immune sequencing. About the study: Mean patient age was approximately 66 years, range roughly 40 to 80; 16 to 20 male, roughly 14 female. TCR-mapped reads were about 3.5 to 10.27 million with IR-seq versus roughly 80 to 1,300 with RNA-seq.

Per germline, CDR1 SGHRS and CDR2 YFSETQ. The ends lost 0 bases at V and 10 bases at J; junction bases unmatched: 4. This CDR3 contains 13 residues. Study-wide findings and caveats: IR-seq and RNA-seq agreed better without single-read clonotypes. Even smaller IR-seq throughput identified most shared clonotypes.

Source material: a population of CD138-negative cells sorted from bone marrow. The V gene is TRBV5-1, the J gene TRBJ2-1, with 7 bases fitting TRBD2. This receptor was obtained from a donor at least 40 years old with multiple myeloma. CDR3 DNA sequence: TGCGCCAGCAGCTTGGGGCCTAGCGGAGAGCAGTTCTTC. Amino acids: CASSLGPSGEQFF.